A selection of T cell receptor beta chains follows, all from one sample in a study of PD-L1 blockade in urothelial cancer. The repertoire was sequenced with immunoSEQ multiplex PCR; TCRdb's copy has only in-frame clones and lacks some. The sample lists 50,000 to 55,000 clones, roughly 80% occurring once. The sequences come from PBMCs, collected around atezolizumab (anti-PD-L1) treatment. Every receptor here comes from a man between 70 and 80 years old with urothelial cancer. The CDR3 runs from the conserved cysteine through the conserved F or W. Fields, in order: V gene, D gene, J gene, CDR3 protein, CDR3 DNA. The D gene is left open where the match is weak.

TRBV9,.,TRBJ2-2,CASSVAWGGWNTGELFF,TGTGCCAGCAGCGTAGCTTGGGGGGGCTGGAACACCGGGGAGCTGTTTTTT
TRBV28,TRBD1,TRBJ1-2,CASSLGGQTGANYGYTF,TGTGCCAGCAGTTTAGGGGGTCAGACAGGGGCTAACTATGGCTACACCTTC
TRBV18,.,TRBJ1-3,CASSQGESSGNTIYF,TGTGCCAGCTCACAAGGAGAAAGCTCTGGAAACACCATATATTTT
TRBV7-8,.,TRBJ2-3,CASSFQGSDTQYF,TGTGCCAGCAGCTTTCAGGGCTCAGATACGCAGTATTTT
TRBV19,.,TRBJ2-3,CASGRGYTDTQYF,TGTGCCAGCGGACGGGGATACACAGATACGCAGTATTTT
TRBV5-1,TRBD1,TRBJ1-2,CASSLSTGQGNGYTF,TGCGCCAGCAGCTTGTCTACTGGACAGGGGAACGGCTACACCTTC
TRBV6-1,TRBD1,TRBJ2-2,CASRTGAAGTGELFF,TGTGCCAGCAGGACAGGGGCGGCGGGGACCGGGGAGCTGTTTTTT
TRBV5-1,TRBD1,TRBJ2-2,CASSLRNKDRVAGELFF,TGCGCCAGCAGCTTAAGAAACAAGGACAGGGTGGCCGGGGAGCTGTTTTTT
TRBV7-9,.,TRBJ2-7,CASSPDRFSGEQYF,TGTGCCAGCAGCCCCGACAGGTTTTCGGGGGAGCAGTACTTC
TRBV28,TRBD1,TRBJ1-2,CASSLSSGQGIRGYTF,TGTGCCAGCAGTTTAAGTTCGGGACAGGGCATTCGTGGCTACACCTTC